The source of this T cell receptor (beta chain) is a study of blood T cells in healthy people across ages. Study-wide results and caveats: Fewer expanded clones and more diversity marked long-lived versus aged donors. Per million T cells, TCR beta diversity dropped roughly linearly as age increased.

A second 7 to 11 cycle PCR used barcoded and J-beta primers. A template-switch adaptor with 12 random nucleotides tagged each cDNA molecule. TCRdb ran MiXCR on the 5' RACE reads and lists one entry per CDR3 protein. This table has hundreds of thousands of distinct CDR3 sequences, about 21% appearing once. Concerning this clonotype: Its antigen remains unidentified. The junction departs from the called germline gene at one end, perhaps through a read error.

The CDR3 covers 13 residues. Germline V gene data show CDR1 as MNHEY and CDR2 as SVGEGT. The clonotype was recovered from a man in his 70s in good health. The rearrangement joins TRBV6-2 or TRBV6-3 to TRBJ2-3; D is perhaps TRBD2 (6 bases). Sequenced sample: blood. The CDR3 loop reads CASIGTSKDTQYF. In nucleotides, the CDR3 is TGTGCCAGCATTGGAACTAGCAAAGATACGCAGTATTTT.